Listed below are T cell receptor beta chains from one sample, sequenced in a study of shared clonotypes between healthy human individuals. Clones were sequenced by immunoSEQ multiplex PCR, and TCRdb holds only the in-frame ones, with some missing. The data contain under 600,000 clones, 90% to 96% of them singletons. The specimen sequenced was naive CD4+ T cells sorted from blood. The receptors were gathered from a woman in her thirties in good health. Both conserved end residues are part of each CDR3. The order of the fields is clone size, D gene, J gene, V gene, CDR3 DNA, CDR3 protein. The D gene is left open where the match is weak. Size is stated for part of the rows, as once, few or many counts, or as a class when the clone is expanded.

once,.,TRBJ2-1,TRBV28,TGTGCCAGCAGTTTTCCGCGGGAACCCTACAATGAGCAGTTCTTC,CASSFPREPYNEQFF
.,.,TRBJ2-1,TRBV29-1,TGCAGCGTTGACGGAACGGAACAGAGGTACAATGAGCAGTTCTTC,CSVDGTEQRYNEQFF
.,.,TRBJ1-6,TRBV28,TGTGCCAGCAGGCCCAGGGGTTCACCCCTCCACTTT,CASRPRGSPLHF
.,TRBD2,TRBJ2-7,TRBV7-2,TGTGCCAGCAGCTTATTAGCGGGAGGGAACGAGCAGTACTTC,CASSLLAGGNEQYF
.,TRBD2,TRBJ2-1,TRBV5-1,TGCGCCAGCCCCGCAGGACTAGCGGGTCGGGATGAGCAGTTCTTC,CASPAGLAGRDEQFF
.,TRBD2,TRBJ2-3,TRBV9,TGTGCCAGCAGCGAAAGACTAGCGGGAGGGCCAGATACGCAGTATTTT,CASSERLAGGPDTQYF
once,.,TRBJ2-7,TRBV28,TGTGCCAGCAGTTTGGTCACAGAATACGAGCAGTACTTC,CASSLVTEYEQYF
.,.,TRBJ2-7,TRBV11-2,TGTGCCAGCACGCGGAGGGGCGAAGGTCTCGAGCAGTACTTC,CASTRRGEGLEQYF
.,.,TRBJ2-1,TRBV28,TGTGCCAGCAGTCCCCGGAGAGTGTCCTACAATGAACAGTTCTTC,CASSPRRVSYNEQFF
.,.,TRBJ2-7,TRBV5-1,TGCGCCAGCAGCTTGGCAGCGACTCCCCCCTACGAGCAGTACTTC,CASSLAATPPYEQYF
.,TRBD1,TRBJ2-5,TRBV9,TGTGCCAGCAGCGAGAGGACAGGGACACAAGAGACCCAGTACTTC,CASSERTGTQETQYF
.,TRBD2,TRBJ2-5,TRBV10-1,TGCGCCAGCAGTGAAGGGACTAGCGGGACCCAGTACTTC,CASSEGTSGTQYF
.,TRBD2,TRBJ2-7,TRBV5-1,TGCGCCAGCAGCTTGGGGAAGACTAGCGGCAGCTCCTACGAGCAGTACTTC,CASSLGKTSGSSYEQYF
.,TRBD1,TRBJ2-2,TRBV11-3,TGTGCCAGCAGCTCACAGGGGGCGCCTGGGGAGCTGTTTTTT,CASSSQGAPGELFF
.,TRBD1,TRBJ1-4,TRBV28,TGTGCCAGCACTCCTCACAGGGGTGAGAAAGAAAAACTGTTTTTT,CASTPHRGEKEKLFF
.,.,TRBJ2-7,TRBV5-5,TGTGCCAGCAGCCTAGAATCATACGAGCAGTACTTC,CASSLESYEQYF
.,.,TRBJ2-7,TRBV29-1,TGCAGCGCTGGGGATGGCAGGGGCTACGAGCAGTACTTC,CSAGDGRGYEQYF
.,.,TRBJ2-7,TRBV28,TGTGGTACGGGGGCGGGGCTCTACGAGCAGTACTTC,CGTGAGLYEQYF
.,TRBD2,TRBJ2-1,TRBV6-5,TGTGCCAGCAGTTACTTGGGAGCGGGAATACATGAGCAGTTCTTC,CASSYLGAGIHEQFF
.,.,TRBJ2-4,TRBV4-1,TGCGCCAGCAGCCAGGCAAACCTTGGACTCGCACTAGCCAAAAACATTCAGTACTTC,CASSQANLGLALAKNIQYF
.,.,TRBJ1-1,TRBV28,TGTGCCAGCAGTTTTAAGGCCCGAGCTTTCTTT,CASSFKARAFF
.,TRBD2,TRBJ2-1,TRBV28,TGTGCCAGCAGTGAACGGCTAGCGGGGGCCAAGCAGTTCTTC,CASSERLAGAKQFF
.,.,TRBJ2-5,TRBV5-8,TGTGCCAGCCATACCCCGGGGCTTGAGGAGACCCAGTACTTC,CASHTPGLEETQYF
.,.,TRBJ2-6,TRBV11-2,TGTGCCGACGCTCCGACAGGTTTTTTATCTGGGGCCAACGTCCTGACTTTC,CADAPTGFLSGANVLTF
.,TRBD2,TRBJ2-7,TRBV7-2,TGTGCCAGCAGCTCCACCCGCGGGAGCTCCTACGAGCAGTACTTC,CASSSTRGSSYEQYF
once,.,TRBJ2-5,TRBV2,TGTGCCAGCAGTGACCGGCGGCACCAAGAGACCCAGTACTTC,CASSDRRHQETQYF
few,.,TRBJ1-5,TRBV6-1,TGTGCCAGCAGCGTACAGGGAATAGGTAATCAGCCCCAGCATTTT,CASSVQGIGNQPQHF
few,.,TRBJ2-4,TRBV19,TGTGCCAGTAGCCCGGGATTTTCCAAAAACATTCAGTACTTC,CASSPGFSKNIQYF
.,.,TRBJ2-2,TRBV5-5,TGTGCCAGCAGCTTGGGTCAGGGGATGTACACCGGGGAGCTGTTTTTT,CASSLGQGMYTGELFF
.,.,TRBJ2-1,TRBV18,TGTGCCAGCTCACCACCGACACGTAGCTCCTACAATGAGCAGTTCTTC,CASSPPTRSSYNEQFF
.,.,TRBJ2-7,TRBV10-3,TGTGCCATCAGGGAGTCCGAAAGGGGGGCCTACGAGCAGTACTTC,CAIRESERGAYEQYF
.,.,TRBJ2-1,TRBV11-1,TGTGCCAGCAGCCCCCCTATCGCGAGGGCCTCCTACAATGAGCAGTTCTTC,CASSPPIARASYNEQFF
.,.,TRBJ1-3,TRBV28,TGTGCCAGCAGCCCGGGACCTATCTCTGGAAACACCATATATTTT,CASSPGPISGNTIYF
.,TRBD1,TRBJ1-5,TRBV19,TGTGCCAGTAGTTCCCCAGGGGGTTATCAGCCCCAGCATTTT,CASSSPGGYQPQHF
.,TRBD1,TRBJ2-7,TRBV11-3,TGTGCCAGCAGCTTCTCTGGGACAGGGGGATACGAGCAGTACTTC,CASSFSGTGGYEQYF
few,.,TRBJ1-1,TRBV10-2,TGCGCCAGCAGTGAGTCTCTCAAGGGAGTAGGTAAGACTGAAGCTTTCTTT,CASSESLKGVGKTEAFF
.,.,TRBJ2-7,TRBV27,TGTGCCAGCAGGAAGGGGGGGTCCTACGAGCAGTACTTC,CASRKGGSYEQYF
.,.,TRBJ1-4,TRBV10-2,TGCGCCAGCAGTCTTCGTAGGGAAAAACTGTTTTTT,CASSLRREKLFF
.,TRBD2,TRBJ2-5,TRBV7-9,TGTGCCAGCAGCTCCGCGGGAGGTTACCAAGAGACCCAGTACTTC,CASSSAGGYQETQYF
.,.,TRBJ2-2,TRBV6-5,TGTGCCAGCAGTTACGATGGGGCACGGACCGGGGAGCTGTTTTTT,CASSYDGARTGELFF
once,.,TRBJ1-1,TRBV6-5,TGTGCCAGCAGTTACACAATGACAGGGAACACTGAAGCTTTCTTT,CASSYTMTGNTEAFF
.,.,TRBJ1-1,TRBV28,TGTGCCAGCACCTCCGGGACGGGCAACACTGAAGCTTTCTTT,CASTSGTGNTEAFF
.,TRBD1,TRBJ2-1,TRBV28,TGTGCCAGCAGTTCCGACCGACAGGGGGCTTTGGCCTACAATGAGCAGTTCTTC,CASSSDRQGALAYNEQFF
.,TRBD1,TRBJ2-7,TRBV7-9,TGTGCCAGCGGGGAGACAGGGGAACCCTACGAGCAGTACTTC,CASGETGEPYEQYF
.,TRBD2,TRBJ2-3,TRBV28,TGTGCCAGCAGCAGTTATACTAGCGGGAGCACAGATACGCAGTATTTT,CASSSYTSGSTDTQYF
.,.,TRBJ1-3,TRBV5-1,TGCGCCAGCAGCCCGGAACACTCTGGAAACACCATATATTTT,CASSPEHSGNTIYF
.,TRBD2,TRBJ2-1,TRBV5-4,TGTGCCAGCCATCTAGCGGGAGGGCCCTACAATGAGCAGTTCTTC,CASHLAGGPYNEQFF
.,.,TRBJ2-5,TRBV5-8,TGTGCCAGCAGCTTGGGGATCCCGGCCGAGACCCAGTACTTC,CASSLGIPAETQYF
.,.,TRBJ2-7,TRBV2,TGTGCCAGCAGTGACTCTATAATTAAAACCTACGAGCAGTACTTC,CASSDSIIKTYEQYF
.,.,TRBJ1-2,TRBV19,TGTGCCAGTACCCCTCTCGTAGGGATAGGCTATGGCTACACCTTC,CASTPLVGIGYGYTF
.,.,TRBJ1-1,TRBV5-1,TGCGCCAGCAGGGGGGCACGAGCTTTCTTT,CASRGARAFF
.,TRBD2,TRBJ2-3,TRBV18,TGTGCCACCTCTAGCGGTAACACAGATACGCAGTATTTT,CATSSGNTDTQYF